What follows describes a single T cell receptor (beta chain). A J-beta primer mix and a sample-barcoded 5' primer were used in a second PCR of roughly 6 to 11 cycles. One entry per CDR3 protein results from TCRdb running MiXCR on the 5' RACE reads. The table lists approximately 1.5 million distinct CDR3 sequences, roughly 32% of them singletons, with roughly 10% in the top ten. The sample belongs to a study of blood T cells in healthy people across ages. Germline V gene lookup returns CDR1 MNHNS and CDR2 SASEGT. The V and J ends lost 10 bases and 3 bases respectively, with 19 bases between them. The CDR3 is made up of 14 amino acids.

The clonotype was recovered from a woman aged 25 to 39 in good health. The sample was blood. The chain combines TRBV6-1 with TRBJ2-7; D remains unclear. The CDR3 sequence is CAILRPQENYEQYF. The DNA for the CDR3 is TGTGCCATCCTTCGCCCGCAGGAGAACTACGAGCAGTACTTC.